These T cell receptor beta chains were read from a single sample in a study of beta chain features in type 1 diabetes. Assay used: immunoSEQ multiplex PCR; TCRdb lists only in-frame clones, some missing. Of about 740,000 clones in the sample, roughly 12% were seen once. The sequenced sample was naive CD4+ T cells from blood. These receptors came from a man in his late teens or twenties with type 1 diabetes. The CDR3 runs from the conserved cysteine through the conserved F or W. The D gene is left open where the match is weak. Clone size, where shown, is once, few, many, or a class for clones that have expanded.

>TRBJ1-2|TRBV18|12|NA|NA
CASSREGTGYTF
TGTGCCAGCTCCAGGGAGGGCACAGGCTACACCTTC
>TRBJ2-1|TRBV2|16|NA|NA
CASSAWTAIRSNEQFF
TGTGCCAGCAGCGCGTGGACAGCCATTCGGTCCAATGAGCAGTTCTTC
>TRBJ2-7|TRBV28|13|NA|NA
CASSLDQTGEQYF
TGTGCCAGCAGTTTGGACCAAACGGGCGAGCAGTACTTC
>TRBJ1-6|TRBV15|14|TRBD1|NA
CATSRTTGESPLHF
TGTGCCACCAGCAGAACGACAGGGGAATCACCCCTCCACTTT
>TRBJ2-5|TRBV9|16|TRBD1|NA
CASSSPGQGITETQYF
TGTGCCAGCAGCTCACCCGGACAGGGGATTACCGAGACCCAGTACTTC
>TRBJ2-2|TRBV5-6|15|NA|NA
CASSFLQGEDGELFF
TGTGCCAGCAGCTTCTTGCAGGGGGAGGACGGGGAGCTGTTTTTT
>TRBJ1-2|TRBV6-6|16|NA|few
CASTAHGQDDNYGYTF
TGTGCCTCAACGGCCCACGGGCAGGACGACAACTATGGCTACACCTTC
>TRBJ2-7|TRBV5-1|16|TRBD2|NA
CASSLRTSGVSYEQYF
TGCGCCAGCAGCCTTCGGACTAGCGGGGTGTCCTACGAGCAGTACTTC
>TRBJ2-3|TRBV5-1|12|NA|NA
CASRSDADTQYF
TGCGCCAGCAGATCAGACGCAGATACGCAGTATTTT
>TRBJ1-5|TRBV29-1|12|NA|few
CSARDSNQPQHF
TGCAGCGCGAGGGATAGCAATCAGCCCCAGCATTTT
>TRBJ1-3|TRBV30|13|NA|few
CAWGSSSGNTIYF
TGTGCCTGGGGTTCATCCTCTGGAAACACCATATATTTT
>TRBJ1-6|TRBV2|13|NA|NA
CASSPGAYSPLHF
TGTGCCAGCAGTCCAGGGGCCTATTCACCCCTCCACTTT
>TRBJ1-5|TRBV5-6|15|TRBD1|NA
CASSRTGFSNQPQHF
TGTGCCAGCAGCCGGACAGGGTTTAGCAATCAGCCCCAGCATTTT
>TRBJ2-5|TRBV7-2|13|NA|NA
CASSTRSQETQYF
TGTGCCAGCAGCACTAGGTCCCAAGAGACCCAGTACTTC
>TRBJ1-3|TRBV9|16|NA|NA
CASGQQAGPAGNTIYF
TGTGCCAGCGGGCAACAGGCCGGGCCCGCCGGAAACACCATATATTTT
>TRBJ1-4|TRBV7-2|15|NA|NA
CASRPTGGTNEKLFF
TGTGCCAGCAGGCCGACAGGCGGGACTAATGAAAAACTGTTTTTT
>TRBJ1-3|TRBV30|13|NA|NA
CAWRAASGNTIYF
TGTGCCTGGAGAGCAGCTTCTGGAAACACCATATATTTT
>TRBJ1-1|TRBV29-1|13|TRBD1|NA
CSGDRGRGTEAFF
TGCAGCGGAGACAGGGGGCGCGGAACTGAAGCTTTCTTT
>TRBJ2-3|TRBV18|16|NA|NA
CASSPRQSASTDTQYF
TGTGCCAGCTCACCCCGTCAGTCAGCTAGCACAGATACGCAGTATTTT
>TRBJ1-2|TRBV5-4|13|NA|NA
CASSSYGAGGYTF
TGTGCCAGCAGCTCATACGGGGCGGGTGGCTACACCTTC
>TRBJ1-4|TRBV10-3|14|TRBD1|NA
CAIGKTGSGEKLFF
TGTGCCATCGGAAAGACAGGGAGTGGTGAAAAACTGTTTTTT
>TRBJ1-5|TRBV14|13|TRBD1|NA
CASSLTGDQPQHF
TGTGCCAGCAGCCTGACAGGGGATCAGCCCCAGCATTTT
>TRBJ1-1|TRBV10-3|13|NA|few
CAISAGLVTEAFF
TGTGCCATCAGTGCAGGGTTAGTCACTGAAGCTTTCTTT
>TRBJ1-4|TRBV6-5|16|TRBD1|few
CASSYSITGGNEKLFF
TGTGCCAGCAGTTACTCGATTACAGGGGGGAATGAAAAACTGTTTTTT
>TRBJ2-3|TRBV9|14|TRBD2|few
CASSRGGGTDTQYF
TGTGCCAGCAGCAGAGGCGGGGGGACAGATACGCAGTATTTT
>TRBJ1-5|TRBV6-1|11|NA|NA
CASRANQPQHF
TGTGCCAGCAGGGCGAATCAGCCCCAGCATTTT
>TRBJ2-5|TRBV29-1|14|TRBD1|few
CSVDGDSLSVVQYF
TGCAGCGTTGATGGGGACAGCCTCAGTGTAGTCCAGTACTTC
>TRBJ1-4|TRBV28|12|NA|NA
CASSFRNEKLFF
TGTGCCAGCAGTTTCCGTAATGAAAAACTGTTTTTT
>TRBJ2-5|TRBV10-3|14|NA|NA
CAIATDVVLETQYF
TGTGCCATTGCTACCGATGTGGTACTAGAGACCCAGTACTTC